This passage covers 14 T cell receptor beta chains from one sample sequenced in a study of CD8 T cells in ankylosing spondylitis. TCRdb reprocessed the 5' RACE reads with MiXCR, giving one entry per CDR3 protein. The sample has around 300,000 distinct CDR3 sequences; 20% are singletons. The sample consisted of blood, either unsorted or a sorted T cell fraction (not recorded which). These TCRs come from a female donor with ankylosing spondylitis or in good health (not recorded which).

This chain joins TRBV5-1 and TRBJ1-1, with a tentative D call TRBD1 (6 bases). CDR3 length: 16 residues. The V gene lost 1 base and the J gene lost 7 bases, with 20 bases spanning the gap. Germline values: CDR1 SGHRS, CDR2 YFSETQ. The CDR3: CASSLNWDISRLEAFF. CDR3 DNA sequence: TGCGCCAGCAGCTTGAATTGGGACATCTCCCGTCTTGAAGCTTTCTTT.

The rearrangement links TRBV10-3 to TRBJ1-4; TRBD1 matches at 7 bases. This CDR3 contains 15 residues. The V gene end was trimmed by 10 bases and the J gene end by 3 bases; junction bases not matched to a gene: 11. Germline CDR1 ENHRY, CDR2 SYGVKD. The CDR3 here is CASSPAGQPNEKLFF. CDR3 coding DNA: TGTGCCAGCTCCCCGGCGGGACAGCCTAATGAAAAACTGTTTTTT.

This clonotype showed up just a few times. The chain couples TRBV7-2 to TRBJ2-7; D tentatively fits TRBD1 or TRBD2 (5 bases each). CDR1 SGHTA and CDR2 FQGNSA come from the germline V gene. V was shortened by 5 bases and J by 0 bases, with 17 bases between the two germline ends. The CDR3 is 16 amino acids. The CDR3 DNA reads TGTGCCAGCAGCCTATCAACCGGGACCGCCTCCTACGAGCAGTACTTC. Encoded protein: CASSLSTGTASYEQYF.

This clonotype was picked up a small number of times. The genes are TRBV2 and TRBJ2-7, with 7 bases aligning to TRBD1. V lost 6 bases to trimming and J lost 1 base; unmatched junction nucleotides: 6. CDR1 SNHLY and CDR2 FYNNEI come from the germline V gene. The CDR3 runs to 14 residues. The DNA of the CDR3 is TGTGCCAGCAGAACTCCGGGACAGTCCTACGAGCAGTACTTC. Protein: CASRTPGQSYEQYF.

This chain's CDR3 is CASLQGANTEAFF. CDR3 nucleotide sequence: TGTGCCAGCCTACAGGGCGCGAACACTGAAGCTTTCTTT. This chain connects TRBV19 to TRBJ1-1; TRBD1 might be the D (6 bases). V was trimmed by 9 bases and J by 1 base, leaving 12 bases between them. CDR1 LNHDA and CDR2 SQIVND come from the germline V gene (reference sequence). The CDR3 sequence is 13 residues long.

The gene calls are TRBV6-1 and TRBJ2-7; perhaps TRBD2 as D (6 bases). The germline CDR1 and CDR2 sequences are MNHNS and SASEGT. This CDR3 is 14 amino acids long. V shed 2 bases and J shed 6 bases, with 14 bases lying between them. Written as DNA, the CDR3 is TGTGCCAGCAGTGAACGTCGGCTGGGGGGCGAGCAGTACTTC. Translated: CASSERRLGGEQYF.

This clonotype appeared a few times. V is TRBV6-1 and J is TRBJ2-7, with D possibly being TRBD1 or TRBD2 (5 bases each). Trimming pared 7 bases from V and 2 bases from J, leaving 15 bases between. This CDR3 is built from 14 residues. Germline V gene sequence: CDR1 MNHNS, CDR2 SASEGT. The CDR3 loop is CASTSPGRTYEQYF. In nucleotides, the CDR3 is TGTGCCAGCACCTCACCGGGACGGACCTACGAGCAGTACTTC.

CDR3 sequence: CASSPTQGGEQYF. The CDR3 bases are TGTGCCAGCTCACCAACACAGGGAGGGGAGCAGTACTTC. The chain carries TRBV18 and TRBJ2-7, with a weak D call TRBD2 (7 bases). V was trimmed by 2 bases and J by 7 bases, leaving 12 bases between them. Germline CDR1 reads KGHSH; CDR2 reads LQKENI. The CDR3 covers 13 residues.

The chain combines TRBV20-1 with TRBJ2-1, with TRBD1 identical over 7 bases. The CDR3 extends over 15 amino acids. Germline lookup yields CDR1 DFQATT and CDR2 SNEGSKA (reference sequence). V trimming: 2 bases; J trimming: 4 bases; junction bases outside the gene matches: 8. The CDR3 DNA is TGCAGTGCTAGACTAACGGGACAGCTTTACAATGAGCAGTTCTTC. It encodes CSARLTGQLYNEQFF.

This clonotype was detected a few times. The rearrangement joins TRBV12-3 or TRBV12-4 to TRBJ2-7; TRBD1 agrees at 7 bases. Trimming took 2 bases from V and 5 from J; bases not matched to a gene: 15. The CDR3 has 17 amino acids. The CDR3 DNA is TGTGCCAGCAGTTTAAGAGAAGGGGGCGCGTCGGCAAACGAGCAGTACTTC. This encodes CASSLREGGASANEQYF.

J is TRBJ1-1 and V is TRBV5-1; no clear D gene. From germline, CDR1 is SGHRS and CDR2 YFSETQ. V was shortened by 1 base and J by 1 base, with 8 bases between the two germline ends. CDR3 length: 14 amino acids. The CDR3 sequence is CASSLSVRNTEAFF. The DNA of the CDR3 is TGCGCCAGCAGCTTGTCGGTCAGGAACACTGAAGCTTTCTTT.

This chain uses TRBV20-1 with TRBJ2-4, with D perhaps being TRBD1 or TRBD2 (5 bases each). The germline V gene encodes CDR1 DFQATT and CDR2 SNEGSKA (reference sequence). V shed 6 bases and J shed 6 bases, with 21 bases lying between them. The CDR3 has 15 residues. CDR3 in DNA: TGCAGTGCCGGCCCCCGGGATGGGGGTTTAAACATTCAGTACTTC. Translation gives CSAGPRDGGLNIQYF.

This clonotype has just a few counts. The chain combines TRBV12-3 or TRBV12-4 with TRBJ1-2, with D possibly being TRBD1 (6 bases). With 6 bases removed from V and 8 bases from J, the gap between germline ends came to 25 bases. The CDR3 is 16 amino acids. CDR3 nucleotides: TGTGCCAGCAGCTCCGGAGGGGGGGTCGGTTCTATGGGCTACACCTTC. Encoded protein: CASSSGGGVGSMGYTF.

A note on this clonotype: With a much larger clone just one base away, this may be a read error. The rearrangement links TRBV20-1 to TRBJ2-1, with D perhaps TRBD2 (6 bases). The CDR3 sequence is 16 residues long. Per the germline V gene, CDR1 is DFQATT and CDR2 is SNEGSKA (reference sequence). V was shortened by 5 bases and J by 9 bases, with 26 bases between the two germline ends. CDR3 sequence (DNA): TGCAGTGCTCTACCTCTACCGGGACGGGGGTATATTGAGCAGTTCTTC. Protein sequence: CSALPLPGRGYIEQFF.